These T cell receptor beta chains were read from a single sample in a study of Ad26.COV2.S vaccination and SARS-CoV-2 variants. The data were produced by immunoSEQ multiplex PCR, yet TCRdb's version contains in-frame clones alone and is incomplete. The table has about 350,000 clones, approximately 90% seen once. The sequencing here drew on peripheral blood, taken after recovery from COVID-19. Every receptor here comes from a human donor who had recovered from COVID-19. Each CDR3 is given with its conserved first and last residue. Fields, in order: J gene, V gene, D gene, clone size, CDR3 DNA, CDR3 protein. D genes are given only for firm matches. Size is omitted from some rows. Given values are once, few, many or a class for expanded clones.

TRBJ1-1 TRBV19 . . TGTGCCAGTAGTACCCTGACAGATTACACTGAAGCTTTCTTT CASSTLTDYTEAFF
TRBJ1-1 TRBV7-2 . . TGTGCCAGCAGCTTGGGGACGGCGATTAGCACTGAAGCTTTCTTT CASSLGTAISTEAFF
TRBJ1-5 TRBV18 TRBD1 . TGTGCCAGCTCACAGGGACAGGACAATCAGCCCCAGCATTTT CASSQGQDNQPQHF
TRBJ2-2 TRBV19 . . TGTGCCAGTAGTACTATCAGGCCGAACACCGGGGAGCTGTTTTTT CASSTIRPNTGELFF
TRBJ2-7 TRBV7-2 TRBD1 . TGTGCCAGCACCCTCGGGACAGGGAACTCCTACGAGCAGTACTTC CASTLGTGNSYEQYF
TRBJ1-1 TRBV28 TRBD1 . TGTGCCAGCAGTGCGCTAGGGGACAGCCTGAACACTGAAGCTTTCTTT CASSALGDSLNTEAFF
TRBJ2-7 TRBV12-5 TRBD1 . TGTGCTAGTGGGAAACCGGGACAGGCGGGCGAGCAGTACTTC CASGKPGQAGEQYF
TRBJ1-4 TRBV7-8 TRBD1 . TGTGCCAGCAGCAGTCTGACAGGGGTGCATGAAAAACTGTTTTTT CASSSLTGVHEKLFF
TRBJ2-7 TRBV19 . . TGTGCCAGTAGTATAGTAGCAGGGGAAACCTACGAGCAGTACTTC CASSIVAGETYEQYF
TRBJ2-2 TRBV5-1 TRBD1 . TGCGCCAGCAGCCCCGACAGGGGCCTACGAAACACCGGGGAGCTGTTTTTT CASSPDRGLRNTGELFF
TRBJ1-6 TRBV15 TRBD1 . TGTGCCACCAGCAGAGAAAGGGACAGCCATAATTCACCCCTCCACTTT CATSRERDSHNSPLHF
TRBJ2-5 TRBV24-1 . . TGTGCCACCAGTGATTCTGGACACCAAGAGACCCAGTACTTC CATSDSGHQETQYF
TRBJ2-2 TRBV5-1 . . TGCGCCAGCAGCTTGGGAGGGAGTCCCGGGGAGCTGTTTTTT CASSLGGSPGELFF
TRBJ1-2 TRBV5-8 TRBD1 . TGTGCCAGCAGCTCAGAAATGAGGACAGGGAAGGATGGCTACACCTTC CASSSEMRTGKDGYTF
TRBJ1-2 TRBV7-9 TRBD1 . TGTGCCAGCAGCTCCACAATTGGGAAAGAGGGGGCTGGCTATGGCTACACCTTC CASSSTIGKEGAGYGYTF
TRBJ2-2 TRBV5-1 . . TGCGCCAGCAGCGCCGGACAGCACACCGGGGAGCTGTTTTTT CASSAGQHTGELFF
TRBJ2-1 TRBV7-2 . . TGTGCCAGCAGCTTAATCCCTGGCCCTTGGGCCTACAATGAGCAGTTCTTC CASSLIPGPWAYNEQFF
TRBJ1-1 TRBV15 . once TGTGCCACCAGCAGAAACACTGAAGCTTTCTTT CATSRNTEAFF
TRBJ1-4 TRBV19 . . TGTGCCAGTAGTGCCGGGACGCTTTCTTCGAAACTGTTTTTT CASSAGTLSSKLFF
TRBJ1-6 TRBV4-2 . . TGTGCCAGCAGCCAAGGCGGGGGGGATTCACCCCTCCACTTT CASSQGGGDSPLHF
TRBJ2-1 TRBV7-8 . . TGTGCCAGCAGCTATAACAATGAGCAGTTCTTC CASSYNNEQFF
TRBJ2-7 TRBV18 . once TGTGCCAGCTCACCAGGGGGCCCCACCTACGAGCAGTACTTC CASSPGGPTYEQYF
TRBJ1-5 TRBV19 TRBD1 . TGTGCCAGTAGTCCCACTCCCGGACAGGGGGCGACGTCCCGGCCCCAGCATTTT CASSPTPGQGATSRPQHF
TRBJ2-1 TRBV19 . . TGTGCCAGTAGTATAGAGTGGGGGGCTGGTGAGCAGTTCTTC CASSIEWGAGEQFF